These 24 T cell receptor beta chains originate from one sample sequenced in a study of Tregs in tolerant kidney transplant recipients. Measured with immunoSEQ multiplex PCR; TCRdb has only the in-frame clones, and not every one. The sample consists of 60,000 to 65,000 clones, 95% to 98% of them appearing once. The sample in question was Tregs from blood, obtained before the transplant. The receptors shown here come from a human donor who received a combined kidney and bone marrow transplant.

About this clone itself: Its ends do not fully match the called genes, so a read error is possible. The chain couples TRBV10-3 to TRBJ1-1; a weak D match, TRBD1 (5 bases). The length of the CDR3 is 16 residues. In germline, CDR1 is ENHRY, CDR2 SYGVKD. In DNA form, the CDR3 reads TGTGCCATCAGGTCAAATCGCGGGACGGTGAACGCTGAAGCTTTCTTT. Translation gives CAIRSNRGTVNAEAFF.

This clone has just one count. J is TRBJ2-7 and V is TRBV7-2; 10 nucleotides align to TRBD2. The ends lost 6 bases at V and 5 bases at J; junction bases unmatched: 10. The CDR3 consists of 15 residues. Germline-derived CDR1 and CDR2 are SGHTA and FQGNSA. The CDR3 loop reads CASSQAAGGPHEQYF. Written as DNA, the CDR3 is TGTGCCAGCAGTCAAGCAGCGGGAGGGCCCCACGAGCAGTACTTC.

The chain joins TRBV29-1 to TRBJ2-3; TRBD1 might be the D (6 bases). Trimming took 4 bases from V and 7 from J, leaving 12 bases between them. The CDR3 runs to 12 residues. The germline V gene has CDR1 SQVTM and CDR2 ANQGSEA. This CDR3 reads CSVVDTGYTQYF. The CDR3, as DNA: TGCAGCGTTGTAGACACAGGGTATACGCAGTATTTT.

CDR3 amino acids: CASRKRGEGNTQYF. In DNA form, the CDR3 reads TGTGCCAGCAGGAAGAGAGGCGAGGGTAATACGCAGTATTTT. The chain employs TRBV6-1 and TRBJ2-3; D is perhaps TRBD2 (5 bases). The V and J ends lost 6 bases and 7 bases respectively, with 17 bases between them. The CDR3 sequence is 14 residues long. The germline V gene encodes CDR1 MNHNS and CDR2 SASEGT.

V and J are TRBV28 and TRBJ1-2, with 9 bases that match TRBD1. V trimming: 5 bases; J trimming: 6 bases; junction bases outside the gene matches: 10. This CDR3 has 15 amino acids. Germline CDR1 and CDR2: MDHEN and SYDVKM. The CDR3 loop is CASSRGDRVYHGYTF. The CDR3 DNA sequence: TGTGCCAGCAGTCGGGGGGACAGGGTTTACCATGGCTACACCTTC.

The gene calls are TRBV19 and TRBJ1-6; D remains ambiguous. The CDR3 loop spans 16 amino acids. The germline gives CDR1 LNHDA, CDR2 SQIVND (reference sequence). The ends were cut back, 6 bases at V and 0 bases at J, with 12 bases in the middle. The DNA of the CDR3 is TGTGCCAGTAGCTCCCGAGGGAGCTCCTATAATTCACCCCTCCACTTT. Its protein is CASSSRGSSYNSPLHF.

The V call is TRBV10-3, the J call TRBJ2-7, with D hard to call. V dropped 1 base and J dropped 5 bases, with 3 bases sitting between them. The CDR3 consists of 11 residues. Germline CDR1 reads ENHRY; CDR2 reads SYGVKD. This CDR3 is CAISELDEQYF. CDR3 bases: TGTGCCATCAGTGAGTTAGACGAGCAGTACTTC.

The V gene is TRBV5-4, the J gene TRBJ2-3; TRBD2 matches at 13 bases. CDR1 is SGHNT, CDR2 YYREEE, per germline (reference sequence). The CDR3 extends over 16 amino acids. V shed 5 bases and J 6 bases; nucleotides not matched to a gene: 9. This chain's CDR3 is CASSYGLAGVSDTQYF. As DNA, the CDR3 is TGTGCCAGCAGTTATGGACTAGCGGGAGTATCGGATACGCAGTATTTT.

This sequence joins TRBV4-2 and TRBJ2-7, with TRBD2 matching 12 bases. CDR3 size: 16 residues. Germline CDR1 LGHNA, CDR2 YNFKEQ. The ends lost 0 bases at V and 7 bases at J; junction bases unmatched: 7. CDR3 DNA: TGTGCCAGCAGCCAAGATCTCGGACTAGCGGGACGGGAGCAGTACTTC. Its protein product is CASSQDLGLAGREQYF.

This chain uses TRBV11-2 with TRBJ2-3; TRBD2 aligns across 9 bases. CDR1 SGHAT and CDR2 FQNNGV come from the germline V gene. The ends lost 5 bases at V and 4 bases at J; junction bases unmatched: 10. The CDR3 is 16 amino acids. DNA of the CDR3: TGTGCCAGCAGCCCGCAAGGACTAGCGAGTTCAGATACGCAGTATTTT. Translated: CASSPQGLASSDTQYF.

This clone was detected once. The chain has TRBV19 and TRBJ2-1; possibly TRBD1 for D (6 bases). V lost 1 base to trimming and J lost 4 bases, with 11 bases between them. Germline V lookup: CDR1 LNHDA, CDR2 SQIVND (reference sequence). The CDR3 totals 15 residues. DNA for the CDR3: TGTGCCAGTAGTATAGTAGTGGACAGATACAATGAGCAGTTCTTC. This gives the protein CASSIVVDRYNEQFF. Drawing the rest from reference TRBV19 and TRBJ2-1, the complete variable domain is DGGITQSPKYLFRKEGQNVTLSCEQNLNHDAMYWYRQDPGQGLRLIYYSQIVNDFQKGDIAEGYSVSREKKESFPLTVTSAQKNPTAFYLCASSIVVDRYNEQFFGPGTRLTVL.

The chain recombines TRBV10-3 with TRBJ1-2; D not certain. V was shortened by 9 bases and J by 4 bases, with 12 bases between the two germline ends. Per germline, CDR1 ENHRY and CDR2 SYGVKD. The CDR3 covers 12 residues. Here the CDR3 reads CAIGSRGYGYTF. CDR3 nucleotides: TGTGCCATTGGGAGTCGGGGCTATGGCTACACCTTC.

This clone has only one observation. The rearrangement links TRBV19 to TRBJ1-4; possible D gene TRBD1, 6 bases. The V gene's germline CDR1 is LNHDA and CDR2 SQIVND (reference sequence). CDR3 length: 17 residues. Trimming shortened V by 6 bases and J by 8 bases, and 25 bases separated the two germline ends. CDR3 sequence: CASSQTDRRSLREKLFF. The CDR3 nucleotides read TGTGCCAGTAGCCAGACCGACAGGCGGAGTCTACGGGAAAAACTGTTTTTT.

The chain has TRBV2 and TRBJ2-5, with 8 bases that match TRBD1. This CDR3 is 14 amino acids long. The V gene's germline CDR1 is SNHLY and CDR2 FYNNEI. Trimming cost V 7 bases and J 2 bases; bases outside gene matches: 6. The CDR3 DNA follows: TGTGCCAGCATCCCATACAGGGGGCAAGAGACCCAGTACTTC. Translated, it gives CASIPYRGQETQYF.

V usage is TRBV9 and J usage is TRBJ1-3, with D hard to call. Germline assignment: CDR1 SGDLS and CDR2 YYNGEE. This CDR3 has 14 amino acids. V was clipped by 0 bases and J by 2 bases, with 6 bases between them. The CDR3 coding sequence is TGTGCCAGCAGCGTAGAGGCGGCTGGAAACACCATATATTTT. It encodes CASSVEAAGNTIYF.

This clone is deemed medium-sized. The chain couples TRBV10-3 to TRBJ2-2; 9 bases are a match to TRBD2. There are 16 residues in the CDR3. Trimming removed 8 bases from V and 1 base from J; junction bases left unmatched: 8. CDR1 and CDR2 (germline): ENHRY, SYGVKD. The CDR3 region is CAIGASGGMNTGELFF. CDR3 nucleotides: TGTGCCATCGGGGCCAGCGGGGGGATGAACACCGGGGAGCTGTTTTTT.

This chain connects TRBV4-1 to TRBJ2-7; 8 positions match TRBD1. This CDR3 has 14 residues. Germline values: CDR1 MGHRA, CDR2 YSYEKL. V shed 3 bases and J 2 bases; nucleotides not matched to a gene: 3. The CDR3 sequence: CASSHQTGAYEQYF. The CDR3 DNA reads TGCGCCAGCAGCCACCAGACAGGGGCCTACGAGCAGTACTTC.

The rearrangement uses TRBV5-4 and TRBJ2-5; 12 nucleotides line up with TRBD2. Germline loops: CDR1 SGHNT, CDR2 YYREEE (reference sequence). The CDR3 is 16 residues long. The V gene end was trimmed by 1 base and the J gene end by 4 bases; junction bases not matched to a gene: 5. The CDR3 sequence: CASSLSLAGGPETQYF. The CDR3 DNA follows: TGTGCCAGCAGCTTGAGTCTAGCGGGGGGGCCAGAGACCCAGTACTTC.

The V and J genes are TRBV9 and TRBJ1-1, with no clear D. The length of the CDR3 is 13 residues. In germline, CDR1 is SGDLS, CDR2 YYNGEE. Trimming left V 0 bases short and J 2 bases short, with 5 bases between. The CDR3 nucleotides read TGTGCCAGCAGCGTAGCACACAACACTGAAGCTTTCTTT. Its protein product is CASSVAHNTEAFF.

This chain connects TRBV5-6 to TRBJ2-7, with D possibly TRBD1 on 7 matching bases. The CDR3 has 14 residues. Looked up from germline, CDR1 is SGHDT and CDR2 is YYEEEE. Trimming removed 5 bases at V and 2 bases at J, with 14 bases between. CDR3 sequence reads: CASRTGRTPYEQYF. Here the CDR3 DNA reads TGTGCCAGCAGGACAGGGAGGACCCCCTACGAGCAGTACTTC.

The rearrangement uses TRBV5-6 and TRBJ1-1; D call uncertain. V was pared by 4 bases and J by 0 bases, with 13 bases between. The CDR3 is made up of 15 amino acids. The germline CDR1 and CDR2 sequences are SGHDT and YYEEEE. CDR3 sequence (DNA): TGTGCCAGCAGCACAACAGTGTCTTTGAACACTGAAGCTTTCTTT. It is translated as CASSTTVSLNTEAFF.

This clone was found once. The chain carries TRBV30 and TRBJ1-1, with TRBD1 as a possible D gene (5 bases). This CDR3 spans 14 amino acids. Germline-derived CDR1 and CDR2 are GTSNPN and SVGIG (reference sequence). Deletions cut 1 base from V and 7 bases from J, with 16 bases between. CDR3 DNA: TGTGCCTGGAGTGAATTGGCGGGACGGCGTGAAGCTTTCTTT. This translates into CAWSELAGRREAFF.

V is TRBV19 and J is TRBJ1-3; TRBD1 matches 7 bases. There are 16 residues in the CDR3. V gave up 5 bases and J gave up 0 bases; unmatched junction bases: 7. The V gene's germline CDR1 is LNHDA and CDR2 SQIVND (reference sequence). CDR3 in amino acids: CASSPQGVISGNTIYF. CDR3 bases: TGTGCCAGTAGTCCCCAGGGGGTGATCTCTGGAAACACCATATATTTT.

Notes on this clone: Other DNA sequences in the same sample also yield this CDR3. V and J are TRBV27 and TRBJ1-1; no reliable D call. CDR1 is MNHEY, CDR2 SMNVEV, per germline (reference sequence). The CDR3 loop spans 14 amino acids. The V end lost 2 bases, the J end lost 1 base, and 8 bases lay between the germline ends. The CDR3 bases are TGTGCCAGCAGTTTAAGGAGGCCGAACACTGAAGCTTTCTTT. Amino acids: CASSLRRPNTEAFF.